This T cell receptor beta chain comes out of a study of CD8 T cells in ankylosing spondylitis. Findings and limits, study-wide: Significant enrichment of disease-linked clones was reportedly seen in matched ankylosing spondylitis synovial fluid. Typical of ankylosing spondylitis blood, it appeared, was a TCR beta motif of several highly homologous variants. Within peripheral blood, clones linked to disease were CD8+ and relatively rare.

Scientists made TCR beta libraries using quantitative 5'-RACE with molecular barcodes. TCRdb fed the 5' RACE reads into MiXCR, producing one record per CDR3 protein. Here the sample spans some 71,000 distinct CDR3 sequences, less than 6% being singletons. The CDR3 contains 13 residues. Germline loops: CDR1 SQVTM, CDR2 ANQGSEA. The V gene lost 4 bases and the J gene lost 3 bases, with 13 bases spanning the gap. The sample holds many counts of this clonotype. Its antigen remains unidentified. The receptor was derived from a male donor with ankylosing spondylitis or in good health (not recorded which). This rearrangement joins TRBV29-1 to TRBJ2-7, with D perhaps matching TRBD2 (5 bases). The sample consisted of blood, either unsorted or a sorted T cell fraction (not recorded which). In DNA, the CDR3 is TGCAGCGTTGTTTGGGCAGACTACTACGAGCAGTACTTC. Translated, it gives CSVVWADYYEQYF.